This T cell receptor (beta chain) was documented in a study of blood T cell repertoires in COVID-19. Produced via immunoSEQ multiplex PCR; TCRdb's table is partial and in-frame only. The data show over 45,000 clones, approximately 78% seen once. This CDR3 contains 15 residues. Per germline, CDR1 SGHTA and CDR2 FQGTGA. V shed 5 bases and J 6 bases; nucleotides not matched to a gene: 5. Material for sequencing was peripheral blood. The chain employs TRBV7-3 and TRBJ2-1; 12 bases are shared with TRBD1. This sequence was found in a human donor in a cohort sampled during active or convalescent COVID-19. CDR3 protein: CASSPPGQGANEQFF. The CDR3 DNA reads as TGTGCCAGCAGCCCCCCGGGACAGGGGGCCAATGAGCAGTTCTTC.